The 19 T cell receptor beta chains below come from one sample, sequenced in a study of blood T cell repertoires in COVID-19 (TCRdb year 2020). The receptor library was made with the immunoSEQ multiplex PCR assay. TCRdb mirrors the immuneACCESS table, restricted to in-frame sequences. Some clones are absent from its copies; in checked studies, under half trace to an unresolved V gene, and the reason for the others is unknown. The table for this sample lists approximately 190,000 clones; about 85% of them were counted only once. In total, the top ten clones hold about 22% of the sample. The specimen was peripheral blood. All receptors come from a man aged 55-75 years with active or convalescent COVID-19.

The J gene is TRBJ2-5, the V gene TRBV4-2; 8 nucleotides match TRBD2. The junction had 8 bases not matched to a gene; V was cut back by 3 bases and J by 5 bases. The CDR3 consists of 15 residues. CDR1 is LGHNA, CDR2 YNFKEQ, per germline. CDR3 coding DNA: TGTGCCAGCAGCCAGACCGGGACTAGTGAGGAGACCCAGTACTTC. It encodes CASSQTGTSEETQYF.

The rearrangement joins TRBV6-5 to TRBJ1-2, with no clear D. Germline CDR1 is MNHEY and CDR2 is SVGAGI. The V gene lost 6 bases and the J gene lost 4 bases, with 6 bases spanning the gap. The CDR3 sequence is 11 residues long. DNA for the CDR3: TGTGCCAGCAGGAGCCTCTATGGCTACACCTTC. As protein: CASRSLYGYTF.

The chain carries TRBV3-1 (or the pseudogene TRBV3-2) and TRBJ1-5; weak D call: TRBD1 (6 bases). From germline, CDR1 is LGHDT and CDR2 YNNKEL (reference sequence). Trimming stripped 2 bases from V and 7 bases from J, with 9 bases between. This CDR3 has 13 residues. The CDR3 DNA reads TGTGCCAGCAGCCAAAACAGGGACCAGCCCCAGCATTTT. Translation: CASSQNRDQPQHF.

This chain joins TRBV19 and TRBJ2-3; TRBD2 matches 9 bases. The CDR3 length is 14 residues. Trimming cost V 8 bases and J 5 bases; bases outside gene matches: 8. In germline, CDR1 is LNHDA, CDR2 SQIVND (reference sequence). The CDR3 region has the DNA TGTGCCAGTGGAGTTGCGGGGGGGCAAGATACGCAGTATTTT. Translation: CASGVAGGQDTQYF. The full variable domain, rest sourced from reference TRBV19 and TRBJ2-3, is DGGITQSPKYLFRKEGQNVTLSCEQNLNHDAMYWYRQDPGQGLRLIYYSQIVNDFQKGDIAEGYSVSREKKESFPLTVTSAQKNPTAFYLCASGVAGGQDTQYFGPGTRLTVL.

The chain is built from TRBV7-9 and TRBJ2-7; 7 nucleotides align to TRBD1. V lost 4 bases and J lost 7; bases outside the gene matches: 13. Germline CDR1 is SEHNR and CDR2 is FQNEAQ (reference sequence). The CDR3 is made up of 15 amino acids. In nucleotides, the CDR3 is TGTGCCAGCAGCTCGAGGGACAGACGCACGGGGGAGCAGTACTTC. It translates to CASSSRDRRTGEQYF.

V is TRBV4-1 and J is TRBJ2-5; the match to TRBD2 covers 10 bases. Germline values: CDR1 MGHRA, CDR2 YSYEKL. The CDR3 sequence is 19 residues long. V gave up 0 bases and J gave up 2 bases; unmatched junction bases: 12. CDR3 region: CASSQDLMVAGGLQETQYF. Written as DNA, the CDR3 is TGCGCCAGCAGCCAAGATCTTATGGTAGCGGGGGGACTTCAAGAGACCCAGTACTTC.

With regard to this clone: This specimen includes other DNA sequences encoding the same CDR3. The chain couples TRBV4-2 to TRBJ2-7, with unresolved D. Germline CDR1 is LGHNA and CDR2 is YNFKEQ. Trimming pared 1 base from V and 2 bases from J, leaving 12 bases between. The CDR3 runs 15 residues. CDR3 coding DNA: TGTGCCAGCAGCCAAGCGGCTACACAGACCTACGAGCAGTACTTC. Encoded protein: CASSQAATQTYEQYF.

V usage is TRBV11-2 and J usage is TRBJ1-1; maybe TRBD1 (6 bases). The CDR3 covers 15 residues. V lost 3 bases, J lost 4 bases, and 15 bases lay in between. Germline CDR1 reads SGHAT; CDR2 reads FQNNGV. This CDR3 is CASSFYSGGGTEAFF. The CDR3 coding sequence is TGTGCCAGCAGCTTTTATTCGGGGGGCGGCACTGAAGCTTTCTTT.

The chain has TRBV5-4 and TRBJ1-4, with D unresolved. Per the germline V gene, CDR1 is SGHNT and CDR2 is YYREEE (reference sequence). The V end lost 3 bases, the J end lost 3 bases, and 12 bases lay between the germline ends. The length of the CDR3 is 15 residues. The CDR3 coding sequence is TGTGCCAGCAGCTCCGAGGGAAAGGCTAATGAAAAACTGTTTTTT. Its protein product is CASSSEGKANEKLFF.

The V and J genes are TRBV2 and TRBJ2-2; tentative D call: TRBD2 (6 bases). CDR3 length: 15 amino acids. V lost 7 bases, J lost 0 bases, and 12 bases lay in between. The V gene's germline CDR1 is SNHLY and CDR2 FYNNEI. The CDR3 loop reads CASMPGLPNTGELFF. DNA of the CDR3: TGTGCCAGCATGCCGGGACTCCCGAACACCGGGGAGCTGTTTTTT. The variable domain in full, completed from reference TRBV2 and TRBJ2-2, reads EPEVTQTPSHQVTQMGQEVILRCVPISNHLYFYWYRQILGQKVEFLVSFYNNEISEKSEIFDDQFSVERPDGSNFTLKIRSTKLEDSAMYFCASMPGLPNTGELFFGEGSRLTVL.

V gene TRBV5-1 combines with J gene TRBJ1-6, with 7 bases fitting TRBD1. Germline V gene data show CDR1 as SGHRS and CDR2 as YFSETQ. The J segment lost 2 bases and the V segment lost 4 bases, leaving 6 bases of the junction unmatched. This CDR3 contains 16 residues. CDR3 protein: CASSLGGAAYNSPLHF. The CDR3 nucleotides are TGCGCCAGCAGCCTAGGGGGCGCAGCCTATAATTCACCCCTCCACTTT.

The chain employs TRBV7-3 and TRBJ2-3; the match to TRBD2 covers 8 bases. Germline V gene lookup returns CDR1 SGHTA and CDR2 FQGTGA. The CDR3 is made up of 18 amino acids. Unmatched junction bases numbered 18, after V lost 5 bases and J lost 5 bases. The CDR3 sequence: CASSPNFSNGRGGDTQYF. The DNA for the CDR3 is TGTGCCAGCAGCCCGAACTTCTCCAACGGTCGGGGGGGAGATACGCAGTATTTT.

The chain has TRBV2 and TRBJ1-4, with D tentatively TRBD1 (5 bases). The V and J ends lost 0 bases and 11 bases respectively, with 10 bases between them. CDR3 size: 13 residues. Germline V CDR1 and CDR2: SNHLY, FYNNEI. CDR3 loop: CASSEAAQGKLFF. For the CDR3, the DNA is TGTGCCAGCAGTGAAGCAGCCCAGGGTAAACTGTTTTTT. The full variable domain, in which reference TRBV2 and TRBJ1-4 provide the parts outside the CDR3, is EPEVTQTPSHQVTQMGQEVILRCVPISNHLYFYWYRQILGQKVEFLVSFYNNEISEKSEIFDDQFSVERPDGSNFTLKIRSTKLEDSAMYFCASSEAAQGKLFFGSGTQLSVL.

This clone was seen only a few times. The chain combines TRBV6-1 with TRBJ1-2; D may be TRBD1 (6 bases). Germline values: CDR1 MNHNS, CDR2 SASEGT. V was shortened by 2 bases and J by 4 bases, with 14 bases between the two germline ends. The CDR3 is made up of 15 amino acids. This CDR3 is CASSETAGAGYGYTF. The DNA for the CDR3 is TGTGCCAGCAGTGAAACCGCAGGGGCTGGCTATGGCTACACCTTC.

This chain joins TRBV3-1 (or the pseudogene TRBV3-2) and TRBJ2-5; 7 bases line up with TRBD2. This CDR3 has 14 amino acids. V lost 1 base to trimming and J lost 5 bases; unmatched junction nucleotides: 4. Germline CDR1 reads LGHDT; CDR2 reads YNNKEL (reference sequence). CDR3 DNA sequence: TGTGCCAGCAGCCAAGGCGTGCGGGGGGAGACCCAGTACTTC. It encodes CASSQGVRGETQYF.

The chain has TRBV5-1 and TRBJ2-7; D remains ambiguous. The CDR3 has 14 amino acids. Trimming removed 0 bases at V and 8 bases at J, with 15 bases between. Germline loops: CDR1 SGHRS, CDR2 YFSETQ. For the CDR3, the DNA is TGCGCCAGCAGCTTGGACAGCCATTTCGTTAAGCAGTACTTC. Protein sequence: CASSLDSHFVKQYF. Full variable domain (outside the CDR3, taken from reference TRBV5-1 and TRBJ2-7): KAGVTQTPRYLIKTRGQQVTLSCSPISGHRSVSWYQQTPGQGLQFLFEYFSETQRNKGNFPGRFSGRQFSNSRSEMNVSTLELGDSALYLCASSLDSHFVKQYFGPGTRLTVT.

CDR3 protein: CASSLGGPSTDTQYF. The CDR3 DNA follows: TGCGCCAGCAGCTTGGGAGGCCCCAGCACAGATACGCAGTATTTT. The rearrangement joins TRBV5-1 to TRBJ2-3; D ambiguous. CDR1 is SGHRS, CDR2 YFSETQ, per germline. The CDR3 spans 15 residues. V was clipped by 0 bases and J by 0 bases, with 8 bases between them. Together with reference TRBV5-1 and TRBJ2-3, the CDR3 gives the full variable domain: KAGVTQTPRYLIKTRGQQVTLSCSPISGHRSVSWYQQTPGQGLQFLFEYFSETQRNKGNFPGRFSGRQFSNSRSEMNVSTLELGDSALYLCASSLGGPSTDTQYFGPGTRLTVL.

The V and J genes are TRBV13 and TRBJ2-7; possibly TRBD2 for D (5 bases). The ends were cut back, 3 bases at V and 4 bases at J, with 10 bases in the middle. CDR1 is PRHDT, CDR2 FYEKMQ, per germline (reference sequence). The CDR3 contains 13 residues. The DNA for the CDR3 is TGTGCCAGCAGCTTGGCCGGGGAATACGAGCAGTACTTC. Protein product: CASSLAGEYEQYF.

The CDR3 region has the DNA TGTGCCAGCAGTTTTGCAGGGGGCTACACAGATACGCAGTATTTT. It translates to CASSFAGGYTDTQYF. The chain joins TRBV27 to TRBJ2-3, with 8 positions matching TRBD1. The ends lost 3 bases at V and 2 bases at J; junction bases unmatched: 4. This CDR3 comprises 15 residues. Germline CDR1 MNHEY, CDR2 SMNVEV (reference sequence).